This TCR beta chain was recovered during a study of CD8 T cells in Susac syndrome. CDR1 is SGHAT, CDR2 FQNNGV, per germline. This CDR3 is 13 amino acids long. V was trimmed by 5 bases and J by 3 bases, leaving 11 bases between them. Negative isolation yielded CD4+ and CD8+ T cells, and FACS enriched TEMRA cells. Study-wide findings and caveats: It was acknowledged in the study that its TCR sequencing and HLA analysis involved a relatively small number of individuals.

Roughly 0.45 to 1 ug RNA was reverse transcribed with random hexamers. The method of amplification for TCR beta CDR3 was immunoSEQ multiplex PCR, covering 54 Vbeta and 13 Jbeta. TCRdb redid the calling of the immunoSEQ multiplex PCR reads with MiXCR, one entry per CDR3 protein. The table lists around 190,000 distinct CDR3 sequences, roughly 95% of them singletons. As concerns this clonotype: The antigen is not known.

Input material: CD8+ T cells from PBMCs. The sequence was obtained from a human donor with multiple sclerosis. The chain joins TRBV11-2 to TRBJ2-7; D is unclear. CDR3 sequence (DNA): TGTGCCAGCAGCCCCCCACCGTACTACGAGCAGTACTTC. This encodes CASSPPPYYEQYF.